A selection of T cell receptor beta chains follows, all from one sample in a study. In TCRdb, the RT-PCR reads were re-called with MiXCR into one record per CDR3 protein. The top ten clones hold about 3.9% of a sample with hundreds of thousands of distinct CDR3 sequences, approximately 14% of them seen once. Sequencing input: memory CD4+ T cells from blood. The receptors here all came from a female donor in good health, serving as a healthy control. Each CDR3 is given with its conserved first and last residue. Fields, in order: J gene, CDR3 length, V gene, clone size, D gene, CDR3 DNA, CDR3 protein. The D gene is left open where the match is weak. Rows give clone size only sometimes, using once, few, many, or a class for an expanded clone.

TRBJ2-3 13 TRBV29-1 many TRBD2 TGCAGCGTTGACGGACTAGCGGGGCATACGCAGTATTTT CSVDGLAGHTQYF
TRBJ2-1 12 TRBV20-1 many - TGCAGTGCTAGTGACGGATCCAAGGAGCAGTTCTTC CSASDGSKEQFF
TRBJ2-7 12 TRBV7-2 - - TGTGCCAGCAGCTTTCCCCTGGGGGAGCAGTACTTC CASSFPLGEQYF
TRBJ1-1 13 TRBV19 - - TGTGCCAGTAGTACAAAAGTGAACACTGAAGCTTTCTTT CASSTKVNTEAFF
TRBJ2-3 18 TRBV7-9 many TRBD2 TGTGCCAGCAACGGTATTGGGGCGGGAGGTCCCGGCCCAGATACGCAGTATTTT CASNGIGAGGPGPDTQYF
TRBJ2-5 15 TRBV10-3 many - TGTGCCATCAACTCCGGGGAATCTACTCAAGAGACCCAGTACTTC CAINSGESTQETQYF
TRBJ1-5 16 TRBV4-1 - - TGCGCCAGCAGCCAAGAGTTCCGGGTTGGCAATCAGCCCCAGCATTTT CASSQEFRVGNQPQHF
TRBJ1-2 13 TRBV15 few - TGTGCCACCAGTGCCACAAGGGACGGTGGCTACACCTTC CATSATRDGGYTF
TRBJ2-1 14 TRBV5-1 few TRBD1 TGCGCCAGCAGCTTGCAGGACAGGGAGAATGAGCAGTTCTTC CASSLQDRENEQFF
TRBJ1-1 17 TRBV27 few TRBD1 TGTGCCAGCAGTCCCGGGACAGTCCTCTCCGTGAACACTGAAGCTTTCTTT CASSPGTVLSVNTEAFF
TRBJ1-2 16 TRBV5-1 few TRBD1 TGCGCCAGCAGCTCCACCGTAAATACAGGGGGGAGCGGCTACACCTTC CASSSTVNTGGSGYTF
TRBJ2-5 17 TRBV27 - TRBD2 TGTGCCAGCAGTTTATCGCGGACTAGCGGGGGTGGAGAGACCCAGTACTTC CASSLSRTSGGGETQYF
TRBJ1-1 14 TRBV2 - TRBD1 TGTGCCAGCAGTGAAGAGGGGGCGGACACTGAAGCTTTCTTT CASSEEGADTEAFF
TRBJ2-5 15 TRBV4-1 many - TGCGCCAGCAGCCAAGGGGGGGGCAGGGTAGAGACCCAGTACTTC CASSQGGGRVETQYF
TRBJ2-7 13 TRBV20-1 - TRBD2 TGCAGTGCTCTGGGACTAAGCGACTACGAGCAGTACTTC CSALGLSDYEQYF
TRBJ1-5 14 TRBV6-5 - - TGTGCCAGCAGTTACGGCCGGGCAAATCAGCCCCAGCATTTT CASSYGRANQPQHF
TRBJ2-3 18 TRBV4-2 - TRBD2 TGTGCCAGCAGCCAAGAGTGGGGTAGCGGGAGTAGCACAGATACGCAGTATTTT CASSQEWGSGSSTDTQYF
TRBJ1-2 14 TRBV3-1 - - TGTGCCAGCAGCCCCGAGGGGGGGCGCCATGGCTACACCTTC CASSPEGGRHGYTF
TRBJ1-1 14 TRBV7-9 few - TGTGCCAGCAGCTCCAACAGACAGAACACTGAAGCTTTCTTT CASSSNRQNTEAFF
TRBJ1-1 12 TRBV28 few - TGTGCCAGCAATGTTCAGAACACTGAAGCTTTCTTT CASNVQNTEAFF
TRBJ2-1 12 TRBV6-6 many - TGTGCCAGCAGTTACAAGGTCACTGAGCAGTTCTTC CASSYKVTEQFF
TRBJ2-1 13 TRBV5-1 many - TGCGCCAGCTCATATGGACTCGGCGATGAGCAGTTCTTC CASSYGLGDEQFF